This TCR beta chain was recorded in a study of Tregs in tolerant kidney transplant recipients. Whole-study findings and limits: The most relevant donor-specific Treg TCRbeta repertoire apparently came from expansion with activated donor B cells.

Trimming took 2 bases from V and 0 from J, leaving 20 bases between them. CDR1 and CDR2 from the germline V gene are SGHRS and YFSETQ. The CDR3 covers 18 residues. The assay was immunoSEQ multiplex PCR, and TCRdb's table has in-frame clones only and misses some. The table records 200,000 to 300,000 clones, about 80% of them present only once. CD4+CD25+CD127- Tregs, CD4+CD25- non-Tregs, CD4 and CD8 cells were sorted. Turning to this clone: The antigen is not known.

The chain recombines TRBV5-1 with TRBJ1-1, with D perhaps matching TRBD1 (6 bases). Sequencing was carried out using CD4+ T cells from blood. This receptor was obtained from a human donor in good health. The CDR3, as DNA: TGCGCCAGCAGCTTCTTACCTACAGGGCCCCAAATGAACACTGAAGCTTTCTTT. It specifies CASSFLPTGPQMNTEAFF.